This TCR beta chain was captured by sequencing in a study of T cell responses to AZD1222 COVID-19 vaccine. Study results and caveats: Females made up more of the donors, who were largely white British, and clonal diversity may have come out too low. The CD4 TCRs associated with vaccination extended across spike and predominated at 160-218 and 743-854.

As to this clone: Its antigen is not identified.

Profiling relied on immunoSEQ multiplex PCR, and the TCRdb table lists in-frame clones only, not all of them. In the table there are about 99,000 clones, 90% to 95% of which are singletons. Here the sequenced sample was peripheral blood, taken on day 0 of AZD1222 vaccination. The TCR was taken from an adult in good health.

CDR3 nucleotides: TGTGCCAGCAGCGCGGTGGCGGGAGTTATGACCGGGGAGCTGTTTTTT. It encodes CASSAVAGVMTGELFF. J is TRBJ2-2 and V is TRBV11-3; 7 bases agree with TRBD2. V lost 5 bases and J lost 5; bases outside the gene matches: 11. CDR1 and CDR2 (germline): SGHNT, YENEEA. This CDR3 is built from 16 residues.